This T cell receptor (beta chain) was sequenced in a study of blood T cell repertoires in COVID-19. Study-level background: Samples taken during acute and convalescent COVID-19 were collected in the United States, Italy and Spain. Nucleic acid was either cDNA or gDNA, and it came from T cells, B-cell-depleted T cells, or PBMCs.

In the study's own analysis: Counts of nucleated cells, estimated from reference gene primer amplification, were obtained. Profiled with immunoSEQ multiplex PCR; TCRdb holds only in-frame clones, not every one. The V and J calls and clone size come from that table; D and trimming were worked out from the DNA. In the table there are roughly 300,000 clones, around 87% of which are singletons. V shed 3 bases and J shed 5 bases, with 7 bases lying between them. This CDR3 region has 11 residues. Germline V gene data show CDR1 as DFQATT and CDR2 as SNEGSKA (reference sequence). The clonotype was recovered from a woman between 45 and 65 years old who had recovered from COVID-19. The chain has TRBV20-1 and TRBJ2-5; D remains ambiguous. Material for sequencing was peripheral blood. In nucleotides, the CDR3 is TGCAGTGCTAGCGATCGGGAGACCCAGTACTTC. Its protein product is CSASDRETQYF.